The sequence of this TCR beta chain was determined in a study of graft-versus-host responses after intestinal transplantation. In its sample, this clone was seen once. Profiling relied on immunoSEQ multiplex PCR, and the TCRdb table lists in-frame clones only, not all of them. The table lists about 40,000 clones, about 90% of them singletons, with approximately 2.2% in the top ten. Between the trimmed V and J ends, which lost 9 bases and 2 bases, there was a span of 12 bases. This CDR3 contains 13 residues. Germline V gene data show CDR1 as SNHLY and CDR2 as FYNNEI. The chain uses TRBV2 and TRBJ2-3; D is uncertain. This material consisted of PBMCs, taken 314 days after intestinal transplant. The sequence was collected from a human patient who received an intestinal transplant, so some T cells may come from the graft donor. The CDR3 here is CASPPLDTDTQYF. The DNA for the CDR3 is TGTGCCAGTCCCCCTCTCGACACAGATACGCAGTATTTT. The entire variable domain, with the rest obtained from reference TRBV2 and TRBJ2-3, is as follows: EPEVTQTPSHQVTQMGQEVILRCVPISNHLYFYWYRQILGQKVEFLVSFYNNEISEKSEIFDDQFSVERPDGSNFTLKIRSTKLEDSAMYFCASPPLDTDTQYFGPGTRLTVL.